This is a list of T cell receptor beta chains from one sample in a study of human T cells and chemical hapten exposure. MiXCR, applied by TCRdb to the RACE reads, yields one record per CDR3 protein. The table shows about 70,000 distinct CDR3 sequences, with 8.5% occurring only once. The sample here was whole blood, taken in connection with sensitization to the hapten diphenylcyclopropenone (DPC). The source of these receptors is a woman aged 45-65 years with alopecia areata. Some clones in this sample may be carry-over from other donors' samples. Both conserved end residues are part of each CDR3. The D gene is left open where the match is weak. Size is omitted from some rows. Given values are once, few, many or a class for expanded clones.

V	size	D	length	J	CDR3	DNA
TRBV12-3/TRBV12-4	many	TRBD1	13	TRBJ1-2	CASRQDRDYGYTF	TGTGCCAGCAGGCAAGACAGGGACTATGGCTACACCTTC
TRBV2	.	.	12	TRBJ1-5	CASSASNQPQHF	TGTGCCAGCAGTGCTAGCAATCAGCCCCAGCATTTT
TRBV28	.	.	16	TRBJ2-6	CASSWGGSSGANVLTF	TGTGCCAGCAGTTGGGGCGGAAGCTCTGGGGCCAACGTCCTGACTTTC
TRBV5-1	many	.	18	TRBJ2-5	CASSLDVGRGRIRETQYF	TGCGCCAGCAGCTTGGATGTCGGGAGGGGGCGCATTCGAGAGACCCAGTACTTC
TRBV20-1	few	.	14	TRBJ2-7	CSAIGGFPPNEQYF	TGCAGTGCTATCGGCGGCTTCCCCCCCAACGAGCAGTACTTC
TRBV12-3/TRBV12-4	.	.	16	TRBJ1-4	CASSSGVRRSNEKLFF	TGTGCCAGCAGTTCAGGAGTGAGGAGGAGTAATGAAAAACTGTTTTTT
TRBV5-1	few	.	13	TRBJ2-7	CASRNEGTYEQYF	TGCGCCAGCAGGAACGAGGGGACGTACGAGCAGTACTTC
TRBV21-1	few	.	12	TRBJ2-7	CASSKAHGGEYF	TGTGCCAGCAGCAAAGCTCATGGGGGGGAGTACTTC
TRBV7-8	.	.	20	TRBJ2-7	CASSSLRMGYRDLVLYEQYF	TGTGCCAGCAGCTCTCTAAGGATGGGATACCGGGACTTAGTCCTCTACGAGCAGTACTTC
TRBV9	.	.	15	TRBJ2-5	CASSPGSSAQETQYF	TGTGCCAGCAGCCCCGGTTCGTCAGCCCAAGAGACCCAGTACTTC
TRBV27	few	TRBD2	15	TRBJ2-2	CASRLTSGSVGELFF	TGTGCCAGCCGACTGACTAGCGGGAGCGTCGGGGAGCTGTTTTTT
TRBV2	.	.	14	TRBJ2-1	CAGGRGSSYNEQFF	TGTGCCGGGGGTAGAGGGTCTTCCTACAATGAGCAGTTCTTC
TRBV7-2	.	.	13	TRBJ2-1	CASSLGTRGEQFF	TGTGCCAGCAGCTTAGGTACCCGAGGAGAGCAGTTCTTC
TRBV2	many	TRBD1	14	TRBJ1-2	CASSGDRSNYGYTF	TGTGCCAGCAGTGGGGACAGGTCTAACTATGGCTACACCTTC
TRBV7-9	few	.	14	TRBJ2-3	CASSLIEWQSPQYF	TGTGCCAGCAGCTTAATAGAATGGCAGTCCCCGCAGTATTTT
TRBV20-1	.	.	13	TRBJ2-3	CSARVPARDTQYF	TGCAGTGCTAGAGTTCCAGCGAGAGATACGCAGTATTTT
TRBV5-4	many	TRBD1	15	TRBJ2-5	CASSLDGTGGETQYF	TGTGCCAGCAGCTTGGATGGGACAGGGGGGGAGACCCAGTACTTC
TRBV27	few	.	12	TRBJ1-2	CASRGRPYGYTF	TGTGCCAGCAGAGGCAGGCCATATGGCTACACCTTC
TRBV12-3/TRBV12-4	many	TRBD1	13	TRBJ2-5	CASSSDREETQYF	TGTGCCAGCAGTTCGGACAGGGAAGAGACCCAGTACTTC
TRBV30	few	.	13	TRBJ2-7	CAWSIRGGNEQYF	TGTGCCTGGAGCATCAGGGGGGGCAACGAGCAGTACTTC
TRBV24-1	few	.	14	TRBJ1-1	CATSDGRGITEAFF	TGTGCCACCAGTGATGGACGCGGAATAACTGAAGCTTTCTTT
TRBV13	.	.	15	TRBJ2-3	CASSPDPGRTDTQYF	TGTGCCAGCAGCCCGGACCCGGGTAGGACAGATACGCAGTATTTT
TRBV9	.	.	17	TRBJ1-6	CASSLKGSSSYNSPLHF	TGTGCCAGCAGCCTTAAAGGATCCAGCTCCTATAATTCACCCCTCCACTTT
TRBV28	.	TRBD1	13	TRBJ2-5	CASTRTGMETQYF	TGTGCCAGCACCCGGACAGGGATGGAGACCCAGTACTTC
TRBV4-1	many	TRBD1	16	TRBJ1-1	CASSPPGGGRYTEAFF	TGCGCCAGCAGCCCCCCTGGAGGGGGCAGATACACTGAAGCTTTCTTT
TRBV20-1	many	.	15	TRBJ2-7	CSARGPPGQTYEQYF	TGCAGTGCTCGGGGGCCCCCAGGGCAAACCTACGAGCAGTACTTC
TRBV6-2/TRBV6-3	many	.	13	TRBJ1-1	CASTRGGGTEAFF	TGTGCCAGCACCAGAGGGGGAGGCACTGAAGCTTTCTTT
TRBV5-5	many	.	11	TRBJ2-3	CASSWTDTQYF	TGTGCCAGCAGCTGGACGGATACGCAGTATTTT
TRBV20-1	.	.	11	TRBJ2-3	CSARGLDTQYF	TGCAGTGCTAGGGGACTGGATACGCAGTATTTT
TRBV6-1	many	TRBD2	15	TRBJ2-1	CASSTSGSSYNEQFF	TGTGCCAGCAGCACTAGCGGTAGCTCCTACAATGAGCAGTTCTTC
TRBV7-9	.	.	13	TRBJ1-1	CASTGDRSVEAFF	TGTGCCAGCACCGGAGACAGGAGTGTGGAGGCTTTCTTT
TRBV3-1	many	.	12	TRBJ1-1	CASSQMGTEAFF	TGTGCCAGCAGCCAAATGGGGACTGAAGCTTTCTTT
TRBV7-8	.	.	16	TRBJ2-5	CASSISGQPGQETQYF	TGTGCCAGCAGCATCTCGGGGCAGCCCGGCCAAGAGACCCAGTACTTC
TRBV7-9	.	.	12	TRBJ2-1	CASSFVVGEQFF	TGTGCCAGCAGCTTTGTTGTAGGTGAGCAGTTCTTC
TRBV6-6	.	TRBD1	13	TRBJ1-1	CASSGGTALEAFF	TGTGCCAGCAGTGGGGGGACAGCCCTTGAAGCTTTCTTT
TRBV20-1	.	.	11	TRBJ2-1	CSATSVNEQFF	TGCAGTGCTACTAGCGTCAATGAGCAGTTCTTC
TRBV27	few	.	13	TRBJ2-1	CASSSVPRHEQFF	TGTGCCAGCAGTTCCGTCCCTCGTCATGAGCAGTTCTTC
TRBV28	many	TRBD1	18	TRBJ2-1	CASSIKPGQGSSYNEQFF	TGTGCCAGCAGTATAAAACCGGGACAGGGGAGCTCCTACAATGAGCAGTTCTTC
TRBV9	many	TRBD2	16	TRBJ2-3	CASSVVAGGTADTQYF	TGTGCCAGCAGCGTAGTCGCGGGAGGGACAGCAGATACGCAGTATTTT
TRBV5-1	many	TRBD1	15	TRBJ1-5	CASRIGTGGNQPQHF	TGCGCCAGCAGAATTGGGACAGGGGGCAATCAGCCCCAGCATTTT
TRBV6-2/TRBV6-3	.	TRBD1	14	TRBJ1-5	CASSYRGRDQPQHF	TGTGCCAGCAGTTACAGGGGGCGCGATCAGCCCCAGCATTTT
TRBV3-1	few	.	15	TRBJ1-2	CASSQAQVANYGYTF	TGTGCCAGCAGCCAAGCACAAGTAGCTAACTATGGCTACACCTTC
TRBV27	few	TRBD2	15	TRBJ2-3	CASSPLAGGSDTQYF	TGTGCCAGCAGTCCCCTAGCGGGAGGGTCAGATACGCAGTATTTT